This T cell receptor (beta chain) appears in the sequencing data of a study of T cell responses to AZD1222 COVID-19 vaccine. Study-wide results and limits: No day 14 peak samples; only post-peak repertoires were characterized. White British donors predominated, females outnumbered males, and clonal diversity was possibly underestimated.

V was trimmed by 3 bases and J by 1 base, leaving 12 bases between them. The CDR3 totals 15 residues. Germline CDR1 reads MDHEN; CDR2 reads SYDVKM. TCRdb keeps only in-frame clones here, not all; method: immunoSEQ multiplex PCR. The table shows approximately 100,000 clones, with approximately 90% occurring only once. The count of this clone is one. Its antigen remains unidentified. Sequencing was performed on peripheral blood, taken 28 days after the second AZD1222 dose. The receptor's source is an adult who received the AZD1222 COVID-19 vaccine. This rearrangement joins TRBV28 to TRBJ1-1; D possibly corresponds to TRBD1 (6 bases). CDR3 sequence (DNA): TGTGCCAGCAGTTTGACTAGGGGGTCGAACACTGAAGCTTTCTTT. This encodes CASSLTRGSNTEAFF.